Each of the 22 T cell receptor beta chains below was sequenced from the same sample in a study of control samples from healthy donors and cancer patients. Sequenced by immunoSEQ multiplex PCR; TCRdb stores in-frame clones only, minus some. Of under 130,000 clones listed, around 89% were seen once; the top ten hold approximately 19%. The material sequenced was PBMCs. The receptors shown here come from a man aged 60 to 69 with lung cancer.

The chain links TRBV4-1 to TRBJ1-2; TRBD1 might be the D (6 bases). The CDR3 runs 15 residues. V was cut by 2 bases and J by 8 bases, with 18 bases left in between. Germline loops: CDR1 MGHRA, CDR2 YSYEKL. The CDR3 sequence: CASSQYDRPNGGYTF. The CDR3 bases are TGCGCCAGCAGCCAATATGACAGGCCAAACGGAGGCTACACCTTC.

V gene TRBV7-6 combines with J gene TRBJ2-2; D is uncertain. The germline gives CDR1 SGHVS, CDR2 FNYEAQ. Trimming shortened V by 7 bases and J by 0 bases, and 12 bases separated the two germline ends. The CDR3 runs to 15 residues. The CDR3 loop reads CASMTSASNTGELFF. The CDR3 coding sequence is TGTGCCAGCATGACGTCGGCATCGAACACCGGGGAGCTGTTTTTT.

This chain uses TRBV18 with TRBJ2-1, with a tentative D call TRBD1 (5 bases). CDR3 length equals 15 residues. The germline V and J ends were trimmed by 0 bases and 6 bases, with 12 bases remaining between them. CDR1 is KGHSH, CDR2 LQKENI, per germline. As DNA, the CDR3 is TGTGCCAGCTCACCACCGGACAAACCAGCCAATGAGCAGTTCTTC. The encoded protein is CASSPPDKPANEQFF. Complete variable domain (other parts from reference TRBV18 and TRBJ2-1): NAGVMQNPRHLVRRRGQEARLRCSPMKGHSHVYWYRQLPEEGLKFMVYLQKENIIDESGMPKERFSAEFPKEGPSILRIQQVVRGDSAAYFCASSPPDKPANEQFFGPGTRLTVL.

There are many counts of this clone. The rearrangement joins TRBV21-1 to TRBJ1-5. TRBV21-1 constitutes a pseudogene. This CDR3 has 15 amino acids. The chain's CDR3 is CASSKVRVGNQPQHF. In DNA form, the CDR3 reads TGTGCCAGCAGCAAAGTTAGGGTAGGCAATCAGCCCCAGCATTTT.

The chain carries TRBV7-9 and TRBJ1-2; no reliable D call. This CDR3 region has 15 residues. V was pared by 5 bases and J by 1 base, with 14 bases between. Germline V lookup: CDR1 SEHNR, CDR2 FQNEAQ (reference sequence). The CDR3 loop is CASSPNLRVNYGYTF. CDR3 nucleotides: TGTGCCAGCAGCCCAAACCTTAGGGTTAACTATGGCTACACCTTC. The full variable domain, rest sourced from reference TRBV7-9 and TRBJ1-2, is DTGVSQNPRHKITKRGQNVTFRCDPISEHNRLYWYRQTLGQGPEFLTYFQNEAQLEKSRLLSDRFSAERPKGSFSTLEIQRTEQGDSAMYLCASSPNLRVNYGYTFGSGTRLTVV.

The chain employs TRBV29-1 and TRBJ1-3, with TRBD1 matching 8 bases. V dropped 6 bases and J dropped 0; count of bases not matched to a gene: 4. Germline lookup yields CDR1 SQVTM and CDR2 ANQGSEA. This CDR3 is built from 14 residues. The CDR3 bases are TGCAGCGTCCTGACAGGGGCCTCTGGAAACACCATATATTTT. As protein: CSVLTGASGNTIYF.

The rearrangement uses TRBV7-3 and TRBJ2-2; D is unclear. V was pared by 3 bases and J by 1 base, with 0 bases between. CDR3 length equals 12 residues. Looked up from germline, CDR1 is SGHTA and CDR2 is FQGTGA. CDR3 amino acids: CASSLNTGELFF. The CDR3 DNA is TGTGCCAGCAGCTTGAACACCGGGGAGCTGTTTTTT.

This clone was picked up one time. V is TRBV5-1 and J is TRBJ1-6, with D perhaps matching TRBD1 (5 bases). Per germline, CDR1 SGHRS and CDR2 YFSETQ. CDR3 length: 14 amino acids. V was shortened by 2 bases and J by 7 bases, with 10 bases between the two germline ends. The chain's CDR3 is CASSFDSPNSPLHF. The DNA of the CDR3 is TGCGCCAGCAGCTTCGACAGTCCAAATTCACCCCTCCACTTT. The whole variable domain, filled in from reference TRBV5-1 and TRBJ1-6, reads KAGVTQTPRYLIKTRGQQVTLSCSPISGHRSVSWYQQTPGQGLQFLFEYFSETQRNKGNFPGRFSGRQFSNSRSEMNVSTLELGDSALYLCASSFDSPNSPLHFGNGTRLTVT.

The chain employs TRBV2 and TRBJ1-5; D may be TRBD1 (5 bases). This CDR3 is built from 15 residues. Germline CDR1 and CDR2: SNHLY and FYNNEI. V dropped 6 bases and J dropped 0 bases, with 12 bases sitting between them. Written as DNA, the CDR3 is TGTGCCAGCAGGGTGGGACTGAATAGCAATCAGCCCCAGCATTTT. It translates to CASRVGLNSNQPQHF.

This chain joins TRBV12-3 or TRBV12-4 and TRBJ1-2; D perhaps matches TRBD1 (5 bases). V lost 4 bases, J lost 8 bases, and 8 bases lay in between. CDR3 length: 11 residues. DNA of the CDR3: TGTGCCAGCAGTTCGAGGGGAGGCTACACCTTC. Translation: CASSSRGGYTF.

V and J are TRBV5-1 and TRBJ1-2; 9 nucleotides match TRBD1. Germline V gene sequence: CDR1 SGHRS, CDR2 YFSETQ. J lost 6 bases, V lost 0 bases, and 12 bases had no gene match. The CDR3 has 17 residues. In nucleotides, the CDR3 is TGCGCCAGCAGCTTGGTCCCCCCCGGGACAGGGATGGATGGCTACACCTTC. Translating gives CASSLVPPGTGMDGYTF.

J is TRBJ2-1 and V is TRBV5-1; 7 nucleotides match TRBD1. The CDR3 is 12 residues long. After removal of 4 bases from V and 7 bases from J, the junction contained 2 bases not matched to a gene. Germline CDR1 SGHRS, CDR2 YFSETQ. In nucleotides, the CDR3 is TGCGCCAGCAGCGAACAGGGGAATGAGCAGTTCTTC. It yields the protein CASSEQGNEQFF.

The V gene is TRBV6-4, the J gene TRBJ2-1, with 9 bases that match TRBD2. The CDR3 totals 15 residues. From germline, CDR1 is MRHNA and CDR2 SNTAGT. V shed 0 bases, J shed 3 bases, and the junction held 0 bases outside the gene matches. CDR3 protein: CASSDSRGGYNEQFF. CDR3 in DNA: TGTGCCAGCAGTGACTCGCGGGGGGGCTACAATGAGCAGTTCTTC.

V gene TRBV5-1 combines with J gene TRBJ1-6, with unresolved D. The CDR3 is 16 amino acids. Deletions cut 1 base from V and 15 bases from J, with 23 bases between. Germline CDR1 and CDR2: SGHRS and YFSETQ. CDR3 nucleotides: TGCGCCAGCAGCTTGAACGGGGAGCCGCCTGTTTCGAGCCTCCACTTT. It codes for CASSLNGEPPVSSLHF.

The chain is built from TRBV2 and TRBJ2-2, with 7 bases fitting TRBD1. The germline gives CDR1 SNHLY, CDR2 FYNNEI. Germline trimming cut 5 bases from V and 8 bases from J; bases unmatched to any gene: 8. The CDR3 covers 14 residues. The CDR3 region is CASSQNPGQGELFF. As DNA, the CDR3 is TGTGCCAGCAGTCAAAACCCGGGACAGGGGGAGCTGTTTTTT.

The chain couples TRBV29-1 to TRBJ2-5; 10 nucleotides agree with TRBD2. CDR1 is SQVTM and CDR2 is ANQGSEA in the germline V gene. This CDR3 is built from 15 residues. Trimming cost V 4 bases and J 5 bases; bases outside gene matches: 10. CDR3 DNA sequence: TGCAGCGTTGCGTTTGGGACTAGCGATGAGGAGACCCAGTACTTC. It codes for CSVAFGTSDEETQYF.

The rearrangement uses TRBV7-9 and TRBJ2-1; a weak D match, TRBD1 (6 bases). The CDR3 contains 14 residues. Germline V gives CDR1 SEHNR, CDR2 FQNEAQ (reference sequence). V was clipped by 7 bases and J by 5 bases, with 15 bases between them. The CDR3 protein is CASNIPTGDNEQFF. CDR3 coding DNA: TGTGCCAGCAACATTCCGACAGGAGACAATGAGCAGTTCTTC.

The chain uses TRBV3-1 (or the pseudogene TRBV3-2) and TRBJ1-2; D possibly corresponds to TRBD1 (6 bases). Germline V CDR1 and CDR2: LGHDT, YNNKEL (reference sequence). Trimming removed 4 bases from V and 7 bases from J, with 16 bases in between. The CDR3 runs to 14 residues. The CDR3 protein is CASSLGGGLGGYTF. CDR3 bases: TGTGCCAGCAGCCTAGGGGGGGGGCTCGGTGGCTACACCTTC.

The rearrangement links TRBV14 to TRBJ1-1; TRBD1 might be the D (5 bases). Per the germline V gene, CDR1 is SGHDN and CDR2 is FVKESK. This CDR3 spans 13 amino acids. Trimming removed 3 bases at V and 4 bases at J, with 9 bases between. The CDR3 here is CASSQGGSTEAFF. CDR3 DNA: TGTGCCAGCAGCCAGGGGGGTAGCACTGAAGCTTTCTTT. Full variable domain (rest looked up from reference TRBV14 and TRBJ1-1): EAGVTQFPSHSVIEKGQTVTLRCDPISGHDNLYWYRRVMGKEIKFLLHFVKESKQDESGMPNNRFLAERTGGTYSTLKVQPAELEDSGVYFCASSQGGSTEAFFGQGTRLTVV.

V usage is TRBV30 and J usage is TRBJ1-1, with TRBD1 matching over 10 bases. V lost 2 bases, J lost 5 bases, and 5 bases stayed unmatched. CDR1 is GTSNPN and CDR2 is SVGIG in the germline V gene (reference sequence). The CDR3 has 14 residues. This CDR3 is CAWSWDRGRTEAFF. CDR3 bases: TGTGCCTGGAGTTGGGACAGGGGACGGACTGAAGCTTTCTTT.

This clone has only one observation. The gene calls are TRBV11-2 and TRBJ2-5; D gene uncertain. Germline V gene lookup returns CDR1 SGHAT and CDR2 FQNNGV. The V end lost 4 bases, the J end lost 1 base, and 7 bases lay between the germline ends. This CDR3 is 13 amino acids long. The chain's CDR3 is CASSSVRQETQYF. In DNA form, the CDR3 reads TGTGCCAGCAGCTCTGTACGCCAAGAGACCCAGTACTTC.

This sequence joins TRBV10-1 and TRBJ1-5; D not certain. V lost 4 bases and J lost 5, with 9 bases in between. CDR1 is WNHNN and CDR2 is SYGVQD in the germline V gene (reference sequence). The CDR3 consists of 13 residues. CDR3 nucleotide sequence: TGCGCCAGCAGTGCTGGGCTGGATCAGCCCCAGCATTTT. Translating it yields CASSAGLDQPQHF.